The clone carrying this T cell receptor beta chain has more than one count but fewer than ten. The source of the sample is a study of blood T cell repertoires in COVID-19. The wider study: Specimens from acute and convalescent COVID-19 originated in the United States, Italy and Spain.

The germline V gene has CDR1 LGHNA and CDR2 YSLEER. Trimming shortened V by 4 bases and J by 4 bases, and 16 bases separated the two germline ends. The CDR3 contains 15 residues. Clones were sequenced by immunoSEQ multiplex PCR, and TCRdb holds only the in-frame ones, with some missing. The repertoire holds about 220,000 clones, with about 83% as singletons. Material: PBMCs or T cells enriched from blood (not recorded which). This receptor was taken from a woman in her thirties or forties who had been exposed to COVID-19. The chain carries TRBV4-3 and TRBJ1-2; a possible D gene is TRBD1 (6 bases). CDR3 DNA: TGCGCCAGCAGCCCCCAGGGGAACCAGGGCTATGGCTACACCTTC. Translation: CASSPQGNQGYGYTF.